Detailed here is one TCR beta chain. This clonotype has at least ten counts. Its antigen remains undetermined. Nothing much larger sits one base from this clone, and base qualities are not available. This entry is derived from a study of Graves' ophthalmopathy and Graves' hyperthyroidism (dated by TCRdb to the late 2010s). For context, the study as a whole: Peripheral blood was collected at initial diagnosis, before any treatment. In five or six hyperthyroidism patients, T-cell repertoires of thyroid tissue and blood were compared. The study used TCR beta repertoire signatures to distinguish Graves' ophthalmopathy from Graves' hyperthyroidism and to predict progression to ophthalmopathy. For independent validation, a separate cohort was made up of 18 hyperthyroidism patients plus 17 patients who later progressed from hyperthyroidism to ophthalmopathy. In total, 135 blood samples were TCR-sequenced: approximately 40 ophthalmopathy, 80 or so hyperthyroidism and about 17 hyperthyroidism-to-ophthalmopathy patients. To explore V-J signatures that separate ophthalmopathy from hyperthyroidism, a discovery set of about a hundred patients was enrolled, consisting of roughly 45 with ophthalmopathy and 55 to 65 with stable hyperthyroidism. Once sampling was done, hyperthyroidism patients were given methimazole at a starting dose of 30 mg daily, while ophthalmopathy patients were given high-dose intravenous methylprednisolone. The approximately 100 discovery patients were randomly split 7:3 into training and test sets. The paper's findings and limits, for the study overall: In cross-validation, the 13-signature model distinguished ophthalmopathy from stable hyperthyroidism with less than 90% sensitivity and 81% to 82% specificity, while in the test set the corresponding values were around 79% and 71%. Among expanded thyroid clonotypes with frequency above 0.001, most also showed up in blood, which suggests that blood repertoires may reflect the thyroid immune response. In validation, the model predicted ophthalmopathy progression with about 71% sensitivity and approximately 75% specificity; about a dozen predicted patients were CT-confirmed with GO in a median of approximately 6.2 months. Sample size was not statistically predetermined, and group allocation was not concealed from the investigators.

According to the germline V gene, CDR1 reads MNHEY and CDR2 reads SVGEGT. V is shortened by 2 bases, J by 3 bases, and the region joining them spans 25 bases. From its cysteine to its phenylalanine, the CDR3 spans 19 amino acids. The CDR3 DNA has 57 bases and is translated from base 1. TCR beta CDR3 regions were amplified from RNA transcripts for repertoire sequencing. The first round was an RT-PCR using HTBI primers with the Qiagen OneStep RT-PCR kit, and this first round was followed by a second-round multiplex PCR, then size selection and purification. Libraries were sequenced paired-end with 100 bp reads on an Illumina HiSeq2000. Turning to the authors' computational methods: SOAPnuke was used to process the reads, removing any read that contained adapters or uncalled bases, had a mean Phred below 15, or lacked an exact match to the constant primer or identifier. High-quality paired reads were merged with COPE v1.2.5. Unique nucleotide sequences were defined as clonotypes and aligned to IMGT TRB V, D and J references using MiTCR v1.1. The analysis was limited to V-J combinations with a frequency above 0.0001, which together covered 99.2% of repertoires. For each V-J combination, a TCR clonal expansion and chaos score was defined as F50 clonal expansion divided by the chaos observed in the TCRdist matrix. Welch's t-statistics and random forest were used to reduce the features to 13 V-J combinations, which were then used as input to a naive Bayes classifier. The similarity between thyroid and blood repertoires was quantified using the Morisita-Horn index. Through fastp at Q25 and MiXCR, TCRdb rebuilt clones from the public reads, retaining in-frame beta chains. When rows share a CDR3 protein, they turn into one entry using the most common DNA and genes. TCRdb's processing, not the authors' own work, is the source of the V and J calls. The sample data list around 400,000 distinct CDR3 sequences, and under 25% of these were observed just once. Roughly 3% of the sample goes to the ten largest clones.

Stable hyperthyroidism was defined as no progression to ophthalmopathy within 18 months of follow-up. Hyperthyroidism patients were newly diagnosed, with disease duration under 2 months, and aged 18 to 65 years. Anyone with other autoimmune diseases, uncontrolled infections, pregnancy or lactation was excluded from the study. Clinical symptoms, serum thyroxine, TRAb, thyroid ultrasound and orbital computed tomography formed the basis of the diagnosis. Ficoll-Paque density gradient centrifugation was used to isolate PBMCs from about 10 ml of fresh peripheral blood. Total RNA was extracted with Trizol reagent and quality-checked on an Agilent 2100 Bioanalyzer.

What was sequenced was peripheral blood. The chain employs TRBV6-2 or TRBV6-3 and TRBJ1-2, with no reliable assignment of the D segment. The TCR sequence derives from a woman between 18 and 30 years old with stable Graves' hyperthyroidism. Donor details come from another sample of the same person, matched by shared clones. Read as DNA, the sequence is TGTGCCAGCAGTTACCGTTTGGGCGGCAGCGCTTCTTGGCACTATGGCTACACCTTC. This is translated as CASSYRLGGSASWHYGYTF.